The 15 T cell receptor beta chains reported below all come from one sample, sequenced in a study of cytomegalovirus exposure and HLA in healthy donors. PCR amplification relied on 60 Vbeta primers (plus 13 Jbeta primers). Sequencing used immunoSEQ multiplex PCR; TCRdb keeps in-frame clones, though not all of them. The sample holds under 200,000 clones, approximately 82% seen once. The source material was PBMCs. All receptors derive from a woman younger than 35 in good health and CMV-seropositive.

The chain uses TRBV6-4 and TRBJ2-3; TRBD2 aligns across 8 bases. J was trimmed by 4 bases and V by 6 bases; bases with no gene match: 6. The CDR3 extends over 14 amino acids. Germline assignment: CDR1 MRHNA and CDR2 SNTAGT. The CDR3 region is CASSNGGGADTQYF. Written as DNA, the CDR3 is TGTGCCAGCAGCAACGGGGGGGGAGCAGATACGCAGTATTTT.

V and J are TRBV11-2 and TRBJ2-7, with 8 bases fitting TRBD1. Unmatched junction bases numbered 15, after V lost 2 bases and J lost 6 bases. The germline V gene encodes CDR1 SGHAT and CDR2 FQNNGV. The CDR3 is 17 amino acids. This CDR3 reads CASSLLTGTGFQGEQYF. CDR3 bases: TGTGCCAGCAGCTTATTGACCGGGACAGGTTTCCAAGGCGAGCAGTACTTC.

This clone has more than one count but fewer than ten. This rearrangement joins TRBV2 to TRBJ2-1, with 8 nucleotides matching TRBD2. Germline CDR1 is SNHLY and CDR2 is FYNNEI. V shed 7 bases and J 4 bases; nucleotides not matched to a gene: 3. The CDR3 contains 13 residues. Here the CDR3 reads CASTAGEYNEQFF. Written as DNA, the CDR3 is TGTGCCAGCACAGCGGGGGAATACAATGAGCAGTTCTTC.

This rearrangement joins TRBV6-1 to TRBJ2-4; tentatively, D is TRBD2 (5 bases). Germline values: CDR1 MNHNS, CDR2 SASEGT. Trimming shortened V by 3 bases and J by 1 base, and 13 bases separated the two germline ends. The CDR3 runs 16 residues. The CDR3: CASSESPTGAKNIQYF. The CDR3 DNA reads as TGTGCCAGCAGTGAGTCACCGACGGGGGCCAAAAACATTCAGTACTTC.

This clone was observed many times. This sequence joins TRBV4-2 and TRBJ2-2; D is uncertain. Trimming took off 3 bases at V and 8 bases at J, with 13 bases between the two ends. The CDR3 runs to 14 residues. Germline V gene sequence: CDR1 LGHNA, CDR2 YNFKEQ. CDR3 in amino acids: CASSQTSAGGELFF. In DNA form, the CDR3 reads TGTGCCAGCAGCCAGACCTCGGCAGGTGGGGAGCTGTTTTTT.

In its sample, this clone was seen once. The chain uses TRBV9 and TRBJ2-2; D perhaps matches TRBD2 (6 bases). Trimming cost V 2 bases and J 1 base, with 12 bases left between them. CDR3 length: 16 residues. Germline assignment: CDR1 SGDLS and CDR2 YYNGEE. The CDR3 region has the DNA TGTGCCAGCAGCGTTTTACGGGGGAGGAACACCGGGGAGCTGTTTTTT. It encodes CASSVLRGRNTGELFF.

This clone was seen only once. The chain couples TRBV7-2 to TRBJ1-2; unclear D gene. The CDR3 runs to 13 residues. The V gene's germline CDR1 is SGHTA and CDR2 FQGNSA. V dropped 8 bases and J dropped 0 bases, with 10 bases sitting between them. This CDR3 reads CASSPQTNYGYTF. DNA of the CDR3: TGTGCCAGCTCTCCCCAGACTAACTATGGCTACACCTTC.

This clone occurred once. The chain carries TRBV6-5 and TRBJ2-3; 7 nucleotides agree with TRBD2. CDR3 length: 16 amino acids. Germline V gene lookup returns CDR1 MNHEY and CDR2 SVGAGI. J lost 3 bases, V lost 0 bases, and 6 bases had no gene match. CDR3 sequence reads: CASSYSNPGGTDTQYF. For the CDR3, the DNA is TGTGCCAGCAGTTACTCGAATCCGGGGGGAACAGATACGCAGTATTTT.

The chain is built from TRBV5-4 and TRBJ2-2, with a possible D match to TRBD1 (5 bases). The length of the CDR3 is 14 residues. Trimming stripped 4 bases from V and 4 bases from J, with 11 bases between. Germline CDR1 and CDR2: SGHNT and YYREEE (reference sequence). DNA for the CDR3: TGTGCCAGCAGCGTAGGGGCTGGCACCGGGGAGCTGTTTTTT. Translating it yields CASSVGAGTGELFF.

Concerning this clone itself: This CDR3 is also generated by other DNA sequences in the sample. V is TRBV19 and J is TRBJ1-3; D is undetermined. The CDR3 covers 15 residues. CDR1 and CDR2 from the germline V gene are LNHDA and SQIVND (reference sequence). V shed 3 bases and J shed 0 bases, with 9 bases lying between them. CDR3 DNA: TGTGCCAGTAGTATCGGCCGAGGCTCTGGAAACACCATATATTTT. It is translated as CASSIGRGSGNTIYF.

The V gene is TRBV4-2, the J gene TRBJ1-1; TRBD1 agrees at 9 bases. V shed 4 bases and J 3 bases; nucleotides not matched to a gene: 6. CDR1 and CDR2 from the germline V gene are LGHNA and YNFKEQ. CDR3 size: 15 residues. For the CDR3, the DNA is TGTGCCAGCAGCCCGGACAGGGGTGTGGACACTGAAGCTTTCTTT. Translation: CASSPDRGVDTEAFF.

V and J are TRBV5-6 and TRBJ2-7; possibly TRBD1 for D (6 bases). This CDR3 has 16 amino acids. Between the trimmed V and J ends, which lost 0 bases and 0 bases, there was a span of 13 bases. Germline V gene sequence: CDR1 SGHDT, CDR2 YYEEEE. For the CDR3, the DNA is TGTGCCAGCAGCTTGGTAGGGGGAAGGAGCTCCTACGAGCAGTACGTC. It yields the protein CASSLVGGRSSYEQYV.

This clone has more than one count but fewer than ten. V is TRBV21-1 and J is TRBJ2-5; the D call in the table, TRBD2, was not verified against the DNA. TRBV21-1 is a documented pseudogene. The CDR3 consists of 11 residues. CDR3 sequence (DNA): TGTGCCAGCAGCCGGGGGGAGACCCAGTACTTC. Translation gives CASSRGETQYF.

The chain links TRBV7-2 to TRBJ2-5; 10 positions agree with TRBD1. With the DNA end fitting TRBJ2-7 better, the J assignment may be wrong. The CDR3 totals 15 residues. The germline gives CDR1 SGHTA, CDR2 FQGNSA. The CDR3 region has the DNA TGTGCCAGCAGCCGACGGACAGGGGGAGGCTACGAGCAGTACTTC. It encodes CASSRRTGGGYEQYF.

This clone has a single count. The chain uses TRBV30 and TRBJ1-5; D remains unclear. V dropped 2 bases and J dropped 5 bases, with 7 bases sitting between them. CDR1 is GTSNPN and CDR2 is SVGIG in the germline V gene (reference sequence). This CDR3 is 12 amino acids long. DNA for the CDR3: TGTGCCTGGAGTTCCCGGGATCAGCCCCAGCATTTT. It translates to CAWSSRDQPQHF. Complete variable domain (other parts from reference TRBV30 and TRBJ1-5): SQTIHQWPATLVQPVGSPLSLECTVEGTSNPNLYWYRQAAGRGLQLLFYSVGIGQISSEVPQNLSASRPQDRQFILSSKKLLLSDSGFYLCAWSSRDQPQHFGDGTRLSIL.